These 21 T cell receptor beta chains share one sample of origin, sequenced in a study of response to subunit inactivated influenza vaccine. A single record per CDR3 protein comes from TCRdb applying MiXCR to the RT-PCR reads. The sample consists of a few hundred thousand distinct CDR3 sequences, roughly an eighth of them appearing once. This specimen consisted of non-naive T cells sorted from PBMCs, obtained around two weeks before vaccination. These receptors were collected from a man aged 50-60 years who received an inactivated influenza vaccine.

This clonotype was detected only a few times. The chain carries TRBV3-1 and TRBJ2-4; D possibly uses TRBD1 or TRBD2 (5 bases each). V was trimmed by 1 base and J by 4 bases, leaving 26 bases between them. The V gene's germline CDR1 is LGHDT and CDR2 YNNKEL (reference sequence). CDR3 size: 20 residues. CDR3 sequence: CASSQVSSVAGLGVKNIQYF. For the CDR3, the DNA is TGTGCCAGCAGCCAAGTGTCGTCGGTTGCAGGATTGGGGGTAAAAAACATTCAGTACTTC.

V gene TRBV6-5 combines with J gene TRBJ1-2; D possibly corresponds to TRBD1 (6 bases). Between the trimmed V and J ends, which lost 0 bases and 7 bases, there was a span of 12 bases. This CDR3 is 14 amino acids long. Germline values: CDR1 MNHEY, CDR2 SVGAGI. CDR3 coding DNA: TGTGCCAGCAGTTACTCGGACAGAAGGTTTGGCTACACCTTC. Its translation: CASSYSDRRFGYTF.

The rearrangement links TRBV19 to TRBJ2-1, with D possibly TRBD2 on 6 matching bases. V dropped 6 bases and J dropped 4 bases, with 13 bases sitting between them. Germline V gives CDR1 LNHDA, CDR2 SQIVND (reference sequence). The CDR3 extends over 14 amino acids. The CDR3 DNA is TGTGCCAGTAGGGGTAGCGGTGCTTACAATGAGCAGTTCTTC. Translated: CASRGSGAYNEQFF.

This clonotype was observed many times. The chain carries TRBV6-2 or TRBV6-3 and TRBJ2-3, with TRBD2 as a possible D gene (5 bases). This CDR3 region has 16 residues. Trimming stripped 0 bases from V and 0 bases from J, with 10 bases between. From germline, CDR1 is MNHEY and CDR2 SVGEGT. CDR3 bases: TGTGCCAGCAGTTACTCGAAGAGGAGGAGCACAGATACGCAGTATTTT. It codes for CASSYSKRRSTDTQYF.

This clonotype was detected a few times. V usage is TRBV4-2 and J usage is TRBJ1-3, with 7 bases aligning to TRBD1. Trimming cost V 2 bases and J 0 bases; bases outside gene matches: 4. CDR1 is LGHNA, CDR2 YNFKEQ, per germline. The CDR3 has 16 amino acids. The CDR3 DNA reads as TGTGCCAGCAGCCAACCGGGACAGCTCTCTGGAAACACCATATATTTT. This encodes CASSQPGQLSGNTIYF.

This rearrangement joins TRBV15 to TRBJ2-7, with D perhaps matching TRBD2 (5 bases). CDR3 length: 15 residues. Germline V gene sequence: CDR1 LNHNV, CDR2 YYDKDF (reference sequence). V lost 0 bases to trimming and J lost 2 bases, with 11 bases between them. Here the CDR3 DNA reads TGTGCCACCAGCAGAGATCGGGTAGCGACCTACGAGCAGTACTTC. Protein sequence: CATSRDRVATYEQYF.

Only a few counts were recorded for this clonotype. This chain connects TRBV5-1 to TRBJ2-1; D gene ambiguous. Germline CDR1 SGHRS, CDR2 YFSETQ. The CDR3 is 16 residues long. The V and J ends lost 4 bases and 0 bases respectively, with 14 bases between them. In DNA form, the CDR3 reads TGCGCCAGCAGCCAGAACACGGGCAGCTCCTACAATGAGCAGTTCTTC. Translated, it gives CASSQNTGSSYNEQFF.

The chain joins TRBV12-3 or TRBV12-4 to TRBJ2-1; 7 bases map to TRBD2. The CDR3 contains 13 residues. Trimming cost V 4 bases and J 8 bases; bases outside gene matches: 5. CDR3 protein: CASSSSLAHEQFF. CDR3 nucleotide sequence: TGTGCCAGCAGTTCCTCACTAGCGCATGAGCAGTTCTTC.

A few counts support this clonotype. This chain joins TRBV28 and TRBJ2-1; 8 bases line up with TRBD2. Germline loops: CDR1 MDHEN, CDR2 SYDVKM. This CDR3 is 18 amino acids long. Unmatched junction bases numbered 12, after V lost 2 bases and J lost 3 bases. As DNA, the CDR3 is TGTGCCAGCAGTTTAGAGACTAGCGCTCGTCCGATCTACAATGAGCAGTTCTTC. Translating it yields CASSLETSARPIYNEQFF.

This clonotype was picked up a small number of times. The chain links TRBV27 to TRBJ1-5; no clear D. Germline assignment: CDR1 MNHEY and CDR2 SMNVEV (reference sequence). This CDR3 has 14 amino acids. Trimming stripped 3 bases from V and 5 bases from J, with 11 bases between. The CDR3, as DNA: TGTGCCAGCAGTTTTGGAGGGCGCCATCAGCCCCAGCATTTT. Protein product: CASSFGGRHQPQHF.

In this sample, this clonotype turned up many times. DNA of the CDR3: TGTGCCAGCCGGGGGACACAAACCGGGGAGCTGTTTTTT. It is translated as CASRGTQTGELFF. The gene calls are TRBV7-8 and TRBJ2-2, with D possibly called TRBD1 or TRBD2 (6 bases each). CDR3 length: 13 residues. CDR1 is SGHVS and CDR2 is FQNEAQ in the germline V gene. Trimming stripped 8 bases from V and 5 bases from J, with 12 bases between. Filled out from reference TRBV7-8 and TRBJ2-2, the complete variable domain reads GAGVSQSPRYKVAKRGQDVALRCDPISGHVSLFWYQQALGQGPEFLTYFQNEAQLDKSGLPSDRFFAERPEGSVSTLKIQRTQQEDSAVYLCASRGTQTGELFFGEGSRLTVL.

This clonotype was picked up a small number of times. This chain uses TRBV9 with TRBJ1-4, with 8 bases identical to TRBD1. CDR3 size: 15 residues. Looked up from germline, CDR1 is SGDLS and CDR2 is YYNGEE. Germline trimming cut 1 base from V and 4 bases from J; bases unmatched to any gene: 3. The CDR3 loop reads CASSVSDRGNEKLFF. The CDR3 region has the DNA TGTGCCAGCAGCGTATCCGACAGGGGTAATGAAAAACTGTTTTTT. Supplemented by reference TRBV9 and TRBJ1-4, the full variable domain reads DSGVTQTPKHLITATGQRVTLRCSPRSGDLSVYWYQQSLDQGLQFLIQYYNGEERAKGNILERFSAQQFPDLHSELNLSSLELGDSALYFCASSVSDRGNEKLFFGSGTQLSVL.

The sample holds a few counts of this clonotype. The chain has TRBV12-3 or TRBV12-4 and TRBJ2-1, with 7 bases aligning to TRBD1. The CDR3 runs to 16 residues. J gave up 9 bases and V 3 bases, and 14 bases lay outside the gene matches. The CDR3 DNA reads TGTGCCAGCAGTTTCGGGCAAGGTGGAGCAGGGGGTGAGCAGTTCTTC. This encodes CASSFGQGGAGGEQFF.

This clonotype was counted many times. Here the CDR3 reads CSVEQVDYGYTF. CDR3 bases: TGCAGCGTTGAACAGGTGGACTATGGCTACACCTTC. The rearrangement joins TRBV29-1 to TRBJ1-2, with D unclear. There are 12 residues in the CDR3. V gave up 2 bases and J gave up 3 bases, with 7 bases separating them. Looked up from germline, CDR1 is SQVTM and CDR2 is ANQGSEA.

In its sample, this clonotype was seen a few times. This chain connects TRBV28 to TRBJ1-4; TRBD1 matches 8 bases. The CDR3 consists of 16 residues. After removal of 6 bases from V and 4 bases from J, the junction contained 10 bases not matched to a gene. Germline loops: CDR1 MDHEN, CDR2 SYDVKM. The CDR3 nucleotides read TGTGCCAGCAGAAAAGACAGGGGCTCTGGTAATGAAAAACTGTTTTTT. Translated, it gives CASRKDRGSGNEKLFF.

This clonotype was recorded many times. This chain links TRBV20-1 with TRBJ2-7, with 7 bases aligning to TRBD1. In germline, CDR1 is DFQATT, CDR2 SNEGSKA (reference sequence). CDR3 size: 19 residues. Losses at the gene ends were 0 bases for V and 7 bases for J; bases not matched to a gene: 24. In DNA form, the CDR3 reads TGCAGTGCTAGAGATCGGGTACCTCCCACAGGGGTGGGTACTGAAGAGCAGTACTTC. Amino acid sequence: CSARDRVPPTGVGTEEQYF.

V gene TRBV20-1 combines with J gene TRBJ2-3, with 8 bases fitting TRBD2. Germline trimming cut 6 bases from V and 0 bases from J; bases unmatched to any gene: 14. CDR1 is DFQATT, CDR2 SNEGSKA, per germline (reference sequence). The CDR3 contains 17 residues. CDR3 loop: CSAISLKSGGSTDTQYF. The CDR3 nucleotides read TGCAGTGCCATAAGTTTAAAGAGCGGGGGAAGCACAGATACGCAGTATTTT.

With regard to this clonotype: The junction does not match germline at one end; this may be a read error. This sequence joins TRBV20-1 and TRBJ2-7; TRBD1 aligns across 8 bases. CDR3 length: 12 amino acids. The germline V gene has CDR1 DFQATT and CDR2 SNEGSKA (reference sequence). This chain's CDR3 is CSARTGKDELYF. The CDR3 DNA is TGCAGTGCGAGGACAGGGAAAGACGAGCTGTACTTC.

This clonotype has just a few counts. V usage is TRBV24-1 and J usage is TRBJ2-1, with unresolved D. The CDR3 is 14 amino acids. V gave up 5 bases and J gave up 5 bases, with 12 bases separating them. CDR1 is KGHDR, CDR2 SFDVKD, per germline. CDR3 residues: CATSANYFDNEQFF. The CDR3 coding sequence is TGTGCCACCAGTGCCAACTACTTTGACAATGAGCAGTTCTTC.

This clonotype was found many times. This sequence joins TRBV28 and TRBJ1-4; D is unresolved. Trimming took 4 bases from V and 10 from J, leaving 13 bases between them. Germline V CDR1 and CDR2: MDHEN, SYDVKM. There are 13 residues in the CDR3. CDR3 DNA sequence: TGTGCCAGCAGTTATGGGTGGTTTGGAAAACTGTTTTTT. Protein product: CASSYGWFGKLFF.

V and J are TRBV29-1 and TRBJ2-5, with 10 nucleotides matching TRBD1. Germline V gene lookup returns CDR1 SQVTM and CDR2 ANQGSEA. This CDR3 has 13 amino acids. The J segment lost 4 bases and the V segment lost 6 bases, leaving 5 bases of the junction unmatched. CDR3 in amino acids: CSVGTGAGETQYF. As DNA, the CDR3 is TGCAGCGTCGGGACAGGGGCGGGAGAGACCCAGTACTTC.